Listed here are 25 T cell receptor beta chains from one sample, sequenced in a study of CD8 T cells in Susac syndrome. Random hexamers were used to reverse transcribe an amount of about 0.45 to 1 ug RNA. TCRdb used MiXCR to reprocess the immunoSEQ multiplex PCR reads, holding one entry per CDR3 protein. Among some 130,000 distinct CDR3 sequences, more than 85% were seen once, and the ten largest hold more than 0.15%. Sequenced: CD8+ T cells from PBMCs. The receptors were sampled from a human donor with Susac syndrome.

This CDR3 is CASSFQREGLEQYF. The DNA for the CDR3 is TGTGCCAGCAGCTTCCAGCGGGAGGGCCTCGAGCAGTACTTC. The chain employs TRBV5-4 and TRBJ2-7; 10 positions match TRBD2. The germline V gene encodes CDR1 SGHNT and CDR2 YYREEE (reference sequence). After removal of 2 bases from V and 6 bases from J, the junction contained 5 bases not matched to a gene. This CDR3 has 14 amino acids.

The chain employs TRBV28 and TRBJ1-2; TRBD1 is a possible D gene (6 bases). This CDR3 comprises 14 residues. Trimming shortened V by 6 bases and J by 3 bases, and 14 bases separated the two germline ends. CDR1 is MDHEN, CDR2 SYDVKM, per germline. The DNA for the CDR3 is TGTGCCAGCAGCCCCCCACAGGGATACTATGGCTACACCTTC. Translated, it gives CASSPPQGYYGYTF.

This chain uses TRBV5-1 with TRBJ2-1; D possibly corresponds to TRBD2 (6 bases). This CDR3 region has 14 residues. Trimming left V 0 bases short and J 9 bases short, with 13 bases between. Per germline, CDR1 SGHRS and CDR2 YFSETQ. The CDR3 reads CASSLGSGLAEQFF. The CDR3 nucleotides are TGCGCCAGCAGCTTGGGCAGCGGGCTAGCTGAGCAGTTCTTC. Looking up the rest from reference TRBV5-1 and TRBJ2-1 gives the full variable domain: KAGVTQTPRYLIKTRGQQVTLSCSPISGHRSVSWYQQTPGQGLQFLFEYFSETQRNKGNFPGRFSGRQFSNSRSEMNVSTLELGDSALYLCASSLGSGLAEQFFGPGTRLTVL.

This clonotype was observed a single time. The chain employs TRBV29-1 and TRBJ1-1; a possible D gene is TRBD1 (6 bases). Trimming pared 3 bases from V and 2 bases from J, leaving 19 bases between. Per germline, CDR1 SQVTM and CDR2 ANQGSEA. The CDR3 sequence is 16 residues long. CDR3 region: CSVDPRSWDNNTEAFF. In DNA form, the CDR3 reads TGCAGCGTTGATCCCAGGTCTTGGGACAATAACACTGAAGCTTTCTTT.

This clonotype was seen a single time. This chain uses TRBV25-1 with TRBJ1-2; D gene unclear. Trimming took off 0 bases at V and 8 bases at J, with 4 bases between the two ends. Germline V gene lookup returns CDR1 MGHDK and CDR2 SYGVNS. This CDR3 is 11 amino acids long. The CDR3 DNA is TGTGCCAGCAGTGAATATTTGGGCTACACCTTC. Translation gives CASSEYLGYTF.

Only a few counts were recorded for this clonotype. An end of the junction does not agree with germline; a read error may underlie this. The rearrangement uses TRBV5-1 and TRBJ2-1; 11 bases are a match to TRBD2. There are 14 residues in the CDR3. The germline CDR1 and CDR2 sequences are SGHRS and YFSETQ. CDR3 residues: CASSLGLADNEQFF. As DNA, the CDR3 is TGTGCCAGCAGTTTGGGACTAGCGGACAATGAGCAGTTCTTC.

This chain links TRBV14 with TRBJ1-1; D is uncertain. V was pared by 3 bases and J by 7 bases, with 12 bases between. Germline assignment: CDR1 SGHDN and CDR2 FVKESK. The CDR3 runs to 13 residues. CDR3 nucleotides: TGTGCCAGCAGCCAGGGGAACACCAATGAAGCTTTCTTT. Translating gives CASSQGNTNEAFF.

V is TRBV28 and J is TRBJ2-5; D could derive from TRBD1 or TRBD2 (5 bases each). The germline CDR1 and CDR2 sequences are MDHEN and SYDVKM. The CDR3 is made up of 16 amino acids. The V end lost 6 bases, the J end lost 5 bases, and 22 bases lay between the germline ends. The CDR3 loop is CASSLIRDRPWETQYF. Here the CDR3 DNA reads TGTGCCAGCAGCCTGATCAGGGACCGGCCCTGGGAGACCCAGTACTTC. Together with reference TRBV28 and TRBJ2-5, the CDR3 gives the full variable domain: DVKVTQSSRYLVKRTGEKVFLECVQDMDHENMFWYRQDPGLGLRLIYFSYDVKMKEKGDIPEGYSVSREKKERFSLILESASTNQTSMYLCASSLIRDRPWETQYFGPGTRLLVL.

The J gene is TRBJ2-1, the V gene TRBV6-5; unclear D gene. Germline V gene lookup returns CDR1 MNHEY and CDR2 SVGAGI. This CDR3 spans 14 amino acids. V was pared by 6 bases and J by 8 bases, with 17 bases between. The CDR3 nucleotides read TGTGCCAGCAGGGATATCGACAAGCAGCATGAGCAGTTCTTC. It is translated as CASRDIDKQHEQFF.

The chain has TRBV7-9 and TRBJ1-2; perhaps TRBD1 as D (6 bases). Per germline, CDR1 SEHNR and CDR2 FQNEAQ (reference sequence). CDR3 length equals 14 residues. Trimming took 5 bases from V and 2 from J, leaving 12 bases between them. The chain's CDR3 is CASSPGTQNYGYTF. The DNA for the CDR3 is TGTGCCAGCAGCCCCGGGACACAGAACTATGGCTACACCTTC.

The chain uses TRBV12-3 or TRBV12-4 and TRBJ1-2; 9 nucleotides agree with TRBD1. With V trimmed by 5 bases and J by 8 bases, 15 bases remained unmatched. The CDR3 extends over 16 amino acids. This chain's CDR3 is CASSPLLTGGEVGYTF. CDR3 nucleotides: TGTGCCAGCAGTCCTCTACTAACAGGGGGCGAGGTCGGCTACACCTTC.

This chain connects TRBV4-1 to TRBJ2-7; possibly TRBD2 for D (5 bases). V gave up 1 base and J gave up 2 bases, with 12 bases separating them. CDR3 length equals 15 residues. The V gene's germline CDR1 is MGHRA and CDR2 YSYEKL. Here the CDR3 DNA reads TGCGCCAGCAGCCAAGGGCGGGTAGGGACCTACGAGCAGTACTTC. Translation: CASSQGRVGTYEQYF.

The chain uses TRBV19 and TRBJ2-1, with 7 bases fitting TRBD1. The germline V gene encodes CDR1 LNHDA and CDR2 SQIVND (reference sequence). After removal of 9 bases from V and 0 bases from J, the junction contained 5 bases not matched to a gene. This CDR3 region has 14 residues. CDR3 bases: TGTGCCAGCCAGACAGGGAGCTCCTACAATGAGCAGTTCTTC. Translating gives CASQTGSSYNEQFF.

The chain combines TRBV5-8 with TRBJ2-7, with 7 bases fitting TRBD2. V lost 0 bases to trimming and J lost 4 bases; unmatched junction nucleotides: 10. CDR3 length: 16 residues. CDR1 and CDR2 (germline): SGHTS, YDEGEE. DNA for the CDR3: TGTGCCAGCAGCTTGGGCGGTAGCGGGCCATCTTACGAGCAGTACTTC. It translates to CASSLGGSGPSYEQYF.

V and J are TRBV27 and TRBJ1-5, with 8 nucleotides matching TRBD1. Germline CDR1 reads MNHEY; CDR2 reads SMNVEV (reference sequence). CDR3 length equals 13 residues. V dropped 11 bases and J dropped 2; count of bases not matched to a gene: 5. The CDR3 DNA is TGTGCCGCAGGGGGCGAGGGCAATCAGCCCCAGCATTTT. It specifies CAAGGEGNQPQHF.

The chain employs TRBV28 and TRBJ2-2, with 7 nucleotides matching TRBD2. J was trimmed by 2 bases and V by 4 bases; bases with no gene match: 19. The CDR3 spans 20 residues. The germline CDR1 and CDR2 sequences are MDHEN and SYDVKM. The CDR3 DNA is TGTGCCAGCAGTTCCTTGGCCGGGGGGTCCCCCGCGGGAAACACCGGGGAGCTGTTTTTT. Translating it yields CASSSLAGGSPAGNTGELFF.

The chain carries TRBV11-3 and TRBJ2-1, with D perhaps TRBD1 (7 bases). V lost 5 bases and J lost 5, with 16 bases in between. CDR1 is SGHNT, CDR2 YENEEA, per germline. The CDR3 extends over 15 amino acids. The CDR3 DNA follows: TGTGCCAGCAGCCCCCGGAGGGGGCTCAACAATGAGCAGTTCTTC. Encoded protein: CASSPRRGLNNEQFF. Looking up the rest from reference TRBV11-3 and TRBJ2-1 gives the full variable domain: EAGVVQSPRYKIIEKKQPVAFWCNPISGHNTLYWYLQNLGQGPELLIRYENEEAVDDSQLPKDRFSAERLKGVDSTLKIQPAELGDSAVYLCASSPRRGLNNEQFFGPGTRLTVL.

This chain joins TRBV7-3 and TRBJ2-1; tentatively, D is TRBD2 (5 bases). This CDR3 region has 12 residues. The V gene lost 5 bases and the J gene lost 9 bases, with 11 bases spanning the gap. CDR1 SGHTA and CDR2 FQGTGA come from the germline V gene. The CDR3 DNA sequence: TGTGCCAGCAGCCAGCTAGCTGGTGAGCAGTTCTTC. It specifies CASSQLAGEQFF.

The chain combines TRBV30 with TRBJ2-7; 9 positions match TRBD2. Trimming at V came to 0 bases and at J to 5 bases, leaving 14 bases not matched to a gene. The CDR3 contains 17 residues. Germline V gene data show CDR1 as GTSNPN and CDR2 as SVGIG (reference sequence). This CDR3 reads CAWSVNSIAGGPHEQYF. Here the CDR3 DNA reads TGTGCCTGGAGTGTAAATTCGATTGCGGGAGGGCCGCACGAGCAGTACTTC.

This clonotype was recorded once. The CDR3 DNA is TGTGCCAGCAGTTTAGAAAGGGGTTATGGCTACACCTTC. This codes for CASSLERGYGYTF. The chain is built from TRBV27 and TRBJ1-2; tentatively, D is TRBD1 (5 bases). Trimming took off 2 bases at V and 5 bases at J, with 9 bases between the two ends. Germline V gives CDR1 MNHEY, CDR2 SMNVEV (reference sequence). The length of the CDR3 is 13 residues.

This sequence joins TRBV18 and TRBJ1-1; D is unresolved. CDR3 length: 17 amino acids. The germline V gene has CDR1 KGHSH and CDR2 LQKENI. Between the trimmed V and J ends, which lost 1 base and 0 bases, there was a span of 15 bases. CDR3 bases: TGTGCCAGCTCACCACTGGAGCTCCTCTACATGAACACTGAAGCTTTCTTT. Its protein is CASSPLELLYMNTEAFF.

This clonotype appeared a few times. This sequence joins TRBV28 and TRBJ1-1; D remains unclear. CDR1 is MDHEN and CDR2 is SYDVKM in the germline V gene. V was shortened by 3 bases and J by 5 bases, with 10 bases between the two germline ends. CDR3 length: 13 amino acids. The chain's CDR3 is CASSLGPATEAFF. The DNA for the CDR3 is TGTGCCAGCAGTTTGGGCCCTGCAACTGAAGCTTTCTTT. The whole variable domain, filled in from reference TRBV28 and TRBJ1-1, reads DVKVTQSSRYLVKRTGEKVFLECVQDMDHENMFWYRQDPGLGLRLIYFSYDVKMKEKGDIPEGYSVSREKKERFSLILESASTNQTSMYLCASSLGPATEAFFGQGTRLTVV.

The rearrangement links TRBV29-1 to TRBJ1-2, with D maybe TRBD1 (5 bases). Per the germline V gene, CDR1 is SQVTM and CDR2 is ANQGSEA. The CDR3 covers 13 residues. Between the trimmed V and J ends, which lost 6 bases and 3 bases, there was a span of 14 bases. Here the CDR3 reads CSVMGGRDYGYTF. The DNA for the CDR3 is TGCAGCGTGATGGGTGGCAGGGACTATGGCTACACCTTC.

This chain uses TRBV5-1 with TRBJ2-1, with a weak D call TRBD2 (6 bases). Germline loops: CDR1 SGHRS, CDR2 YFSETQ. V dropped 4 bases and J dropped 6 bases, with 17 bases sitting between them. The CDR3 covers 15 residues. The CDR3 DNA is TGCGCCAGCAGCACGGAGGGGCGTCAAGGCAATGAGCAGTTCTTC. Residues: CASSTEGRQGNEQFF.

The chain carries TRBV12-3 or TRBV12-4 and TRBJ2-1; tentative D call: TRBD2 (6 bases). Trimming cost V 6 bases and J 7 bases, with 22 bases left between them. CDR3 length: 16 residues. CDR3 coding DNA: TGTGCCAGCAGGCATGCCCAAACCGGGAGTAATAATGAGCAGTTCTTC. It is translated as CASRHAQTGSNNEQFF.